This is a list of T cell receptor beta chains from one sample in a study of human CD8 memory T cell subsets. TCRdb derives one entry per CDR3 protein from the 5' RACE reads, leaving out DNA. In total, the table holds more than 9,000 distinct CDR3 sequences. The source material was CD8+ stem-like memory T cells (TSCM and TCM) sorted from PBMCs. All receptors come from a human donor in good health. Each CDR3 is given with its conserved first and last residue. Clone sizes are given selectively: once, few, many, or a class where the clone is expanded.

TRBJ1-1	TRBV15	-	CATSFPAALLTEAFF
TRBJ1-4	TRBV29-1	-	CSVPTGTNEKLFF
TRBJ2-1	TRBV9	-	CASSPSTTNEQFF
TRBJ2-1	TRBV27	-	CASSLVVGQGSYNEQFF
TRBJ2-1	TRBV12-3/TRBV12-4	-	CASSLIQRGEVVQFF
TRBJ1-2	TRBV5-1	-	CASSFRDRGVDYGYTF
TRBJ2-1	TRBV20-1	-	CSARSPASGIGLRGLYNEQFF
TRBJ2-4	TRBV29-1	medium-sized	CSVLREPTKNIQYF
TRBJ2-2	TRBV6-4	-	CASSGVGDTGELFF
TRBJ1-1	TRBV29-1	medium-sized	CSVDMGAAEAFF
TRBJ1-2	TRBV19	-	CASGPGQGEAGYTF
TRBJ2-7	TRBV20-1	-	CSASPTITVDYDEQYF
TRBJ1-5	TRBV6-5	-	CASSRSSGNQPQHF
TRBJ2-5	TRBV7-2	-	CASSLRTSQETQYF
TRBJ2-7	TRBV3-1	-	CASSARTEMLYEQYF
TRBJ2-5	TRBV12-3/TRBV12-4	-	CATLVTGETQYF
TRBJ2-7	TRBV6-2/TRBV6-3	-	CASSYGSGTSRAYEQYF
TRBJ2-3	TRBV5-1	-	CASSLWGASTDTQYF
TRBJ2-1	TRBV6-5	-	CASSYYDRGRLGEQFF
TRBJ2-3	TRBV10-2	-	CASSEGQGHTDTQYF
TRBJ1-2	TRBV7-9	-	CASSLGPGTGGLGYTF
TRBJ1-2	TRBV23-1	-	CASSRRGIFYTF
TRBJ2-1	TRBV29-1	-	CSVGDLSNEQFF
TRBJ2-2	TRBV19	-	CASSPYPGTSGRAILNTGELFF
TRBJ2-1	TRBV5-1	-	CASSLEGAYNEQFF
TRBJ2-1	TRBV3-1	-	CASSPRTSGGRDEQFF
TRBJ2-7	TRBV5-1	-	CASSLGAVYEQYF
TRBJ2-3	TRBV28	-	CARETGGWLISTDTQYF
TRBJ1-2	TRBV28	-	CASSFPIVGGYGYTF
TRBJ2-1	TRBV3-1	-	CASSQYAGSGNEQFF
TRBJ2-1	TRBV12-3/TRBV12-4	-	CASSSGYNEQFF
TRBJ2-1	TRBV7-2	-	CASSFGLAGYNEQFF